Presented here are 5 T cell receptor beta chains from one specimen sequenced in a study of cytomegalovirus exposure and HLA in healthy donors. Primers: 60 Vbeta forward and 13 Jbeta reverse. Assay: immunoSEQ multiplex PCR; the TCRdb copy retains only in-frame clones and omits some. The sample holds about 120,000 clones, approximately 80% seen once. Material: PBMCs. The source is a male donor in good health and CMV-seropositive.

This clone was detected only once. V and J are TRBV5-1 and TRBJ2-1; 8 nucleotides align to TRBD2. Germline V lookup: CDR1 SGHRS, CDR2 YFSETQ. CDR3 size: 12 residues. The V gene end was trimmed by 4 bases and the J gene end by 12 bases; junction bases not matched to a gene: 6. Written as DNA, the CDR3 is TGCGCCAGCAGCCGGGGGGGCGGTCGGCAGTTCTTC. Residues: CASSRGGGRQFF.

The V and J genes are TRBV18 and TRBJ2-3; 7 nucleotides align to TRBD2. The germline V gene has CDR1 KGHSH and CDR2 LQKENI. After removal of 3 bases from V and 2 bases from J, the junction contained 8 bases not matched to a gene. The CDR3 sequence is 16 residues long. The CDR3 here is CASSPTASGDTDTQYF. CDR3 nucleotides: TGTGCCAGCTCACCCACCGCCAGCGGGGACACAGATACGCAGTATTTT.

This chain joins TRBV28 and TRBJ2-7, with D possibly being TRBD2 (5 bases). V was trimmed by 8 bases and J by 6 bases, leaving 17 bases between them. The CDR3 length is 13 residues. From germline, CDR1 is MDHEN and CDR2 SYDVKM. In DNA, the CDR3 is TGTGCCAGCCTATCGGAAGGTCGGGGCGAGCAGTACTTC. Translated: CASLSEGRGEQYF.

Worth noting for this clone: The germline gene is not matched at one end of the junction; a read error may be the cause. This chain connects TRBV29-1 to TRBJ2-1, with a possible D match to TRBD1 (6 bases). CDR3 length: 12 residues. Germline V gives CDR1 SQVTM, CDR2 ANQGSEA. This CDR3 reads CSVEDPPQGSIF. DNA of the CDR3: TGCAGCGTTGAAGATCCTCCCCAGGGGTCGATCTTC.

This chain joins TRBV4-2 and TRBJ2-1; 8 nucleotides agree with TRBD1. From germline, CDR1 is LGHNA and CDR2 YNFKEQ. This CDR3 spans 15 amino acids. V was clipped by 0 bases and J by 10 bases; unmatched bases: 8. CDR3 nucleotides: TGTGCCAGCAGCCAAGAGCCCAGGGGGCGCTTAGAGCAGTTCTTC. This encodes CASSQEPRGRLEQFF.